The 27 T cell receptor beta chains below come from one sample, sequenced in a study of PD-L1 blockade in urothelial cancer. The assay was immunoSEQ multiplex PCR, and TCRdb's table has in-frame clones only and misses some. Altogether 70,000 or so clones are present, about 88% being singletons, with the ten largest covering roughly 3.3%. Source: PBMCs, taken around atezolizumab (anti-PD-L1) treatment. The receptors derive from a man aged 60 to 69 with urothelial cancer.

This chain joins TRBV5-1 and TRBJ1-1; 8 nucleotides align to TRBD1. V lost 4 bases to trimming and J lost 8 bases; unmatched junction nucleotides: 10. Germline V gene sequence: CDR1 SGHRS, CDR2 YFSETQ. The CDR3 totals 14 residues. CDR3 sequence reads: CASSAGTGALEAFF. CDR3 sequence (DNA): TGCGCCAGCAGCGCCGGGACAGGAGCCCTAGAAGCTTTCTTT.

The table lists this clone with a few counts. The CDR3, as DNA: TGTGCCAGCAGTGTCGGGACCTATAATTCACCCCTCCACTTT. Translation: CASSVGTYNSPLHF. The genes are TRBV6-4 and TRBJ1-6; D not certain. The CDR3 contains 14 residues. Trimming pared 4 bases from V and 2 bases from J, leaving 6 bases between. Germline V lookup: CDR1 MRHNA, CDR2 SNTAGT.

The chain is built from TRBV2 and TRBJ2-3; TRBD2 agrees at 7 bases. Per the germline V gene, CDR1 is SNHLY and CDR2 is FYNNEI. CDR3 length: 14 residues. V dropped 5 bases and J dropped 3; count of bases not matched to a gene: 5. CDR3 sequence reads: CASSWTSGTDTQYF. The CDR3 bases are TGTGCCAGCAGTTGGACTAGTGGGACAGATACGCAGTATTTT.

The rearrangement links TRBV28 to TRBJ1-4; possible D gene TRBD1, 6 bases. The V and J ends lost 3 bases and 3 bases respectively, with 11 bases between them. The CDR3 is made up of 15 amino acids. CDR1 and CDR2 from the germline V gene are MDHEN and SYDVKM. The CDR3 protein is CASSLGGASNEKLFF. CDR3 in DNA: TGTGCCAGCAGTTTGGGGGGGGCCTCTAATGAAAAACTGTTTTTT.

The chain uses TRBV28 and TRBJ1-2; D remains ambiguous. V was pared by 8 bases and J by 6 bases, with 13 bases between. The CDR3 covers 12 residues. Germline CDR1 and CDR2: MDHEN and SYDVKM. The chain's CDR3 is CASARGWDGYTF. The DNA for the CDR3 is TGTGCCAGCGCCCGAGGATGGGATGGCTACACCTTC.

This sequence joins TRBV6-6 and TRBJ2-7, with TRBD2 matching over 7 bases. V trimming: 0 bases; J trimming: 0 bases; junction bases outside the gene matches: 5. The CDR3 runs 16 residues. Germline assignment: CDR1 MNHNY and CDR2 SVGAGI (reference sequence). CDR3 protein: CASSYSGGGNSYEQYF. Here the CDR3 DNA reads TGTGCCAGCAGTTACTCGGGCGGGGGTAACTCCTACGAGCAGTACTTC.

The sample holds one count of this clone. The J gene is TRBJ1-4, the V gene TRBV5-1; 7 bases agree with TRBD1. Germline CDR1 SGHRS, CDR2 YFSETQ. J gave up 5 bases and V 4 bases, and 8 bases lay outside the gene matches. The length of the CDR3 is 15 residues. The DNA for the CDR3 is TGCGCCAGCAGCCGACAGGGAGAGAACAATGAAAAACTGTTTTTT. Translating it yields CASSRQGENNEKLFF.

J is TRBJ2-3 and V is TRBV10-3; TRBD1 matches at 8 bases. The ends lost 5 bases at V and 0 bases at J; junction bases unmatched: 10. The length of the CDR3 is 17 residues. Germline V gives CDR1 ENHRY, CDR2 SYGVKD. The CDR3 sequence: CAISSPPWTGSTDTQYF. The CDR3 DNA reads TGTGCCATCAGTTCTCCCCCCTGGACAGGGAGCACAGATACGCAGTATTTT.

In its sample, this clone was seen once. V is TRBV6-1 and J is TRBJ1-1, with 7 nucleotides matching TRBD1. The junction had 6 bases not matched to a gene; V was cut back by 6 bases and J by 5 bases. The germline CDR1 and CDR2 sequences are MNHNS and SASEGT. This CDR3 contains 13 residues. The CDR3 loop is CASSGTVGTEAFF. The CDR3 DNA is TGTGCCAGCAGCGGGACAGTCGGGACTGAAGCTTTCTTT.

The V call is TRBV7-2, the J call TRBJ2-7, with TRBD1 matching 10 bases. Per the germline V gene, CDR1 is SGHTA and CDR2 is FQGNSA. V shed 3 bases and J 5 bases; nucleotides not matched to a gene: 13. The CDR3 runs 17 residues. CDR3 sequence: CASSLVTPGQGRHEQYF. CDR3 nucleotides: TGTGCCAGCAGCTTGGTAACCCCGGGACAGGGGAGGCACGAGCAGTACTTC. The full variable domain, completed using reference TRBV7-2 and TRBJ2-7, is GAGVSQSPSNKVTEKGKDVELRCDPISGHTALYWYRQSLGQGLEFLIYFQGNSAPDKSGLPSDRFSAERTGGSVSTLTIQRTQQEDSAVYLCASSLVTPGQGRHEQYFGPGTRLTVT.

The chain combines TRBV28 with TRBJ1-4, with D possibly being TRBD1 (5 bases). Germline assignment: CDR1 MDHEN and CDR2 SYDVKM. The CDR3 totals 12 residues. V dropped 6 bases and J dropped 8 bases, with 10 bases sitting between them. For the CDR3, the DNA is TGTGCCAGCAGACCAGGGAAGGAAAAACTGTTTTTT. This translates into CASRPGKEKLFF.

The chain couples TRBV28 to TRBJ1-1, with 9 bases fitting TRBD1. V lost 5 bases, J lost 13 bases, and 17 bases stayed unmatched. In germline, CDR1 is MDHEN, CDR2 SYDVKM. This CDR3 has 15 amino acids. The CDR3 bases are TGTGCCAGCAGTACCATGGGGGCAGGACAGGGGCACCTTTTCTTT. Protein product: CASSTMGAGQGHLFF.

V gene TRBV7-2 combines with J gene TRBJ2-7; 7 positions match TRBD2. Germline V CDR1 and CDR2: SGHTA, FQGNSA. The CDR3 has 12 amino acids. The J segment lost 5 bases and the V segment lost 5 bases, leaving 3 bases of the junction unmatched. CDR3 residues: CASSRDYNEQYF. DNA of the CDR3: TGTGCCAGCAGCCGGGACTACAACGAGCAGTACTTC. The complete variable domain, with remaining parts taken from reference TRBV7-2 and TRBJ2-7, reads GAGVSQSPSNKVTEKGKDVELRCDPISGHTALYWYRQSLGQGLEFLIYFQGNSAPDKSGLPSDRFSAERTGGSVSTLTIQRTQQEDSAVYLCASSRDYNEQYFGPGTRLTVT.

The V and J genes are TRBV6-1 and TRBJ2-7, with D possibly being TRBD1 (5 bases). V lost 0 bases to trimming and J lost 1 base, with 13 bases between them. Germline V gene data show CDR1 as MNHNS and CDR2 as SASEGT. The CDR3 contains 16 residues. CDR3 region: CASSEALGQGSYEQYF. The CDR3, as DNA: TGTGCCAGCAGTGAAGCGCTTGGGCAGGGTTCCTACGAGCAGTACTTC.

In its sample, this clone was seen a few times. The chain joins TRBV4-2 to TRBJ1-5; D might be TRBD1 (5 bases). Germline V gives CDR1 LGHNA, CDR2 YNFKEQ. V shed 0 bases and J shed 3 bases, with 9 bases lying between them. This CDR3 contains 15 residues. CDR3 nucleotides: TGTGCCAGCAGCCAAGACGGGGGGGACAATCAGCCCCAGCATTTT. Translated, it gives CASSQDGGDNQPQHF.

This clone was picked up a small number of times. The genes are TRBV7-9 and TRBJ1-1; D ambiguous. Trimming cost V 6 bases and J 0 bases, with 8 bases left between them. Germline V gene data show CDR1 as SEHNR and CDR2 as FQNEAQ (reference sequence). The CDR3 covers 13 residues. The CDR3 sequence is CASRGLLNTEAFF. The CDR3 DNA reads as TGTGCCAGCAGGGGCCTGTTGAACACTGAAGCTTTCTTT. The whole variable domain, filled in from reference TRBV7-9 and TRBJ1-1, reads DTGVSQNPRHKITKRGQNVTFRCDPISEHNRLYWYRQTLGQGPEFLTYFQNEAQLEKSRLLSDRFSAERPKGSFSTLEIQRTEQGDSAMYLCASRGLLNTEAFFGQGTRLTVV.

Here the CDR3 DNA reads TGTGCCAGCAGCCAAGTAGGCCAGGGGGAGTACGAGCAGTACTTC. Translating gives CASSQVGQGEYEQYF. The gene calls are TRBV14 and TRBJ2-7; 7 positions match TRBD1. From germline, CDR1 is SGHDN and CDR2 FVKESK. CDR3 size: 15 residues. V shed 1 base, J shed 4 bases, and the junction held 7 bases outside the gene matches.

The chain employs TRBV7-3 and TRBJ2-1; D gene uncertain. Trimming removed 5 bases from V and 7 bases from J, with 12 bases in between. The V gene's germline CDR1 is SGHTA and CDR2 FQGTGA. The CDR3 is 13 residues long. The CDR3 is CASSPGWSNEQFF. The CDR3 nucleotides read TGTGCCAGCAGCCCTGGTTGGAGTAATGAGCAGTTCTTC.

The chain recombines TRBV6-6 with TRBJ1-2, with D possibly TRBD1 on 5 matching bases. V was pared by 4 bases and J by 0 bases, with 6 bases between. CDR1 is MNHNY and CDR2 is SVGAGI in the germline V gene (reference sequence). The CDR3 is made up of 13 amino acids. As DNA, the CDR3 is TGTGCCAGCAGTTTGACAGCTAACTATGGCTACACCTTC. Translating gives CASSLTANYGYTF.

The rearrangement links TRBV4-3 to TRBJ2-7; the match to TRBD2 covers 9 bases. Germline trimming cut 4 bases from V and 3 bases from J; bases unmatched to any gene: 4. The germline V gene has CDR1 LGHNA and CDR2 YSLEER. The CDR3 totals 14 residues. The CDR3 sequence: CASSPRLAVYEQYF. The CDR3 region has the DNA TGCGCCAGCAGCCCACGACTAGCGGTCTACGAGCAGTACTTC.

The chain is built from TRBV15 and TRBJ2-1; 14 bases agree with TRBD2. The CDR3 has 16 amino acids. Losses at the gene ends were 7 bases for V and 10 bases for J; bases not matched to a gene: 12. Per germline, CDR1 LNHNV and CDR2 YYDKDF (reference sequence). CDR3 sequence reads: CATTHRGLAGVQEQFF. The CDR3 coding sequence is TGTGCCACCACCCACCGGGGACTAGCGGGAGTTCAGGAGCAGTTCTTC.

This chain links TRBV4-2 with TRBJ2-2; 12 positions agree with TRBD2. Germline CDR1 reads LGHNA; CDR2 reads YNFKEQ. The trim removed 4 bases at V and 7 bases at J, leaving 13 bases unmatched. This CDR3 spans 18 amino acids. The CDR3 sequence is CASSPLATSGGYHGELFF. DNA of the CDR3: TGTGCCAGCAGCCCCCTCGCGACTAGCGGGGGTTATCACGGGGAGCTGTTTTTT.

V usage is TRBV19 and J usage is TRBJ1-1; tentatively, D is TRBD1 (5 bases). This CDR3 has 14 residues. Trimming left V 10 bases short and J 5 bases short, with 20 bases between. Germline CDR1 and CDR2: LNHDA and SQIVND (reference sequence). CDR3 bases: TGTGCCACTTCCTCCTTGGGCGGGGGGACTGAAGCTTTCTTT. This gives the protein CATSSLGGGTEAFF.

The chain has TRBV25-1 and TRBJ2-7; a weak D match, TRBD1 (7 bases). This CDR3 has 14 residues. The V and J ends lost 2 bases and 9 bases respectively, with 17 bases between them. Per germline, CDR1 MGHDK and CDR2 SYGVNS. DNA for the CDR3: TGTGCCAGCAGTGAACGGTCTGGCCAGGGGGGGCAGTACTTC. Protein sequence: CASSERSGQGGQYF.

The chain uses TRBV2 and TRBJ1-1; D may be TRBD1 (6 bases). V dropped 5 bases and J dropped 4 bases, with 17 bases sitting between them. Germline V CDR1 and CDR2: SNHLY, FYNNEI. There are 15 residues in the CDR3. CDR3 amino acids: CASSRTGPLGTEAFF. CDR3 bases: TGTGCCAGCAGTCGAACAGGGCCCCTTGGCACTGAAGCTTTCTTT.

This chain uses TRBV19 with TRBJ2-7; 8 bases line up with TRBD2. The CDR3 runs to 14 residues. Germline V gene lookup returns CDR1 LNHDA and CDR2 SQIVND (reference sequence). The V gene end was trimmed by 6 bases and the J gene end by 3 bases; junction bases not matched to a gene: 7. CDR3 residues: CASSPTSANYEQYF. CDR3 nucleotide sequence: TGTGCCAGTAGCCCGACTAGCGCGAACTACGAGCAGTACTTC.

The rearrangement uses TRBV9 and TRBJ2-2; tentatively, D is TRBD1 (6 bases). Germline CDR1 SGDLS, CDR2 YYNGEE. The V end was cut by 4 bases, the J end by 8 bases, with 15 bases between. The CDR3 consists of 14 residues. The CDR3 loop is CASSSQGLEGELFF. Here the CDR3 DNA reads TGTGCCAGCAGCTCCCAGGGGCTAGAAGGGGAGCTGTTTTTT.